This is a list of T cell receptor beta chains from one sample in a study of cytomegalovirus exposure and HLA in healthy donors. Data came from immunoSEQ multiplex PCR; TCRdb stores just in-frame clones and leaves some out. The sample lists under 200,000 clones, about 13% occurring once. Sequenced material: PBMCs. Receptors originate from a man aged 50 to 60 in good health and CMV-seropositive. Each CDR3 is given with its conserved first and last residue. D genes are given only for firm matches. Part of the rows lack a size; the others show once, few, many or a class for expanded clones.

J,size,D,V,CDR3,DNA
TRBJ1-1,.,TRBD1,TRBV14,CASSHPGQGAWNTEAFF,TGTGCCAGCAGCCACCCGGGACAGGGGGCATGGAACACTGAAGCTTTCTTT
TRBJ1-6,few,.,TRBV6-5,CASSYVGQGSSPLHF,TGTGCCAGCAGTTACGTGGGGCAGGGAAGCTCACCCCTCCACTTT
TRBJ1-2,.,.,TRBV4-3,CASSQEQVANYGYPF,TGCGCCAGCAGCCAAGAACAGGTAGCTAACTATGGCTACCCCTTC
TRBJ1-1,.,.,TRBV27,CASRRGDTEAFF,TGTGCCAGCAGGCGGGGGGACACTGAAGCTTTCTTT
TRBJ1-5,few,.,TRBV2,CASSEGGGLLGRTDQPQHF,TGTGCCAGCAGTGAAGGCGGGGGCTTGTTGGGCAGGACGGATCAGCCCCAGCATTTT
TRBJ2-3,few,TRBD2,TRBV9,CASSETGTSGATQYF,TGTGCCAGCAGTGAGACCGGGACTAGCGGGGCTACGCAGTATTTT
TRBJ2-3,few,TRBD2,TRBV28,CASSLLGLAEISTDTQYF,TGTGCCAGCAGTTTACTGGGACTAGCGGAAATTAGCACAGATACGCAGTATTTT
TRBJ1-2,.,.,TRBV30,CAWSRGGGGGYPF,TGTGCCTGGAGTCGGGGGGGCGGGGGTGGCTACCCCTTC
TRBJ2-2,few,.,TRBV6-1,CASSEAEGAGELFF,TGTGCCAGCAGTGAAGCAGAGGGGGCCGGGGAGCTGTTTTTT
TRBJ2-5,.,TRBD2,TRBV4-2,CASSQDTSGGRATQYF,TGTGCCAGCAGCCAAGATACTAGCGGGGGGCGGGCGACCCAGTACTTC
TRBJ2-5,few,TRBD2,TRBV6-5,CASSLAGGRKETQYF,TGTGCCAGCAGTTTAGCGGGGGGGAGGAAAGAGACCCAGTACTTC
TRBJ1-2,few,TRBD1,TRBV29-1,CSVGPGQEFGYTF,TGCAGCGTTGGACCGGGACAGGAATTTGGCTACACCTTC
TRBJ2-1,few,TRBD2,TRBV6-1,CASSGGLAGGRSEQFF,TGTGCCAGCAGTGGCGGACTAGCGGGGGGTAGGAGTGAGCAGTTCTTC
TRBJ1-5,.,.,TRBV27,CASSLEGGQPQHF,TGTGCCAGCAGTTTGGAGGGAGGCCAGCCCCAGCATTTT
TRBJ2-5,few,.,TRBV25-1,CASQPGAQETQYF,TGTGCCAGCCAACCCGGAGCTCAAGAGACCCAGTACTTC
TRBJ1-5,few,TRBD1,TRBV4-2,CASSQDLSRGEGGPQHF,TGTGCCAGCAGCCAAGATCTTAGCAGGGGGGAAGGGGGGCCCCAGCATTTT
TRBJ1-1,.,.,TRBV4-3,CASSRLQDTEAFF,TGCGCCAGCAGCCGGCTACAGGACACTGAAGCTTTCTTT
TRBJ1-6,few,.,TRBV27,CASSLSADNSPLHF,TGTGCCAGCAGTTTATCTGCGGATAATTCACCCCTCCACTTT
TRBJ2-1,few,TRBD2,TRBV7-7,CASSLVAGAYNEQFF,TGTGCCAGCAGCTTAGTAGCGGGGGCCTACAATGAGCAGTTCTTC
TRBJ1-2,few,TRBD1,TRBV30,CAWSFGTELYGYTF,TGTGCCTGGAGTTTCGGGACAGAGCTCTATGGCTACACCTTC
TRBJ2-7,.,.,TRBV4-1,CASSQDPVGALLSYEQYF,TGCGCCAGCAGCCAAGATCCCGTAGGGGCGCTCCTCTCCTACGAGCAGTACTTC
TRBJ2-2,few,.,TRBV6-6,CASSPLGASNTGELFF,TGTGCCAGCAGCCCACTGGGAGCATCGAACACCGGGGAGCTGTTTTTT
TRBJ1-2,.,.,TRBV6-1,CASSVVISGYTF,TGTGCCAGCAGTGTAGTAATTTCTGGCTACACCTTC
TRBJ1-3,.,TRBD1,TRBV11-3,CASSLGDRGRVEDTIYF,TGTGCCAGCAGCTTAGGGGACAGGGGGCGCGTTGAAGACACCATATATTTT
TRBJ1-5,few,.,TRBV12-5,CASGLVNNLPAGNQPQHF,TGTGCTAGTGGTTTGGTAAACAACCTCCCCGCAGGCAATCAGCCCCAGCATTTT
TRBJ2-4,few,TRBD1,TRBV7-8,CASRSPAGTEEYF,TGTGCCAGCAGATCACCTGCCGGGACAGAGGAGTACTTC
TRBJ1-2,.,.,TRBV6-5,CASSQTGYGYTF,TGTGCCAGCAGTCAAACAGGGTATGGCTACACCTTC
TRBJ1-2,.,TRBD1,TRBV6-6,CASSRDSTDGYTF,TGTGCCAGCAGTCGGGACAGTACGGATGGCTACACCTTC
TRBJ1-4,.,TRBD1,TRBV28,CASSLPGGGNEKLFF,TGTGCCAGCAGTTTACCAGGGGGAGGTAATGAAAAACTGTTTTTT
TRBJ1-1,.,.,TRBV6-5,CASQDLLAEAFF,TGTGCATCGCAGGATCTTCTCGCTGAAGCTTTCTTT
TRBJ1-2,few,.,TRBV6-5,CASKVSPGNYGYTF,TGTGCCAGCAAAGTCAGTCCAGGGAATTATGGCTACACCTTC
TRBJ2-7,few,.,TRBV29-1,CSVEGPSGSSYEQYF,TGCAGCGTTGAGGGCCCCTCCGGGAGCTCCTACGAGCAGTACTTC
TRBJ2-2,few,.,TRBV6-4,CASSAVRNTGELFF,TGTGCCAGCAGTGCGGTTAGGAACACCGGGGAGCTGTTTTTT
TRBJ2-1,few,TRBD1,TRBV5-4,CASSSPTGNEQFF,TGTGCCAGCAGCTCCCCGACAGGGAATGAGCAGTTCTTC
TRBJ1-4,.,.,TRBV6-1,CASRGARGEKLFF,TGTGCCAGCAGGGGCGCCCGGGGGGAAAAACTGTTTTTT
TRBJ1-4,.,TRBD1,TRBV7-9,CASSPRGTGDEKLFF,TGTGCCAGCAGCCCCCGCGGGACAGGGGATGAAAAACTGTTTTTT
TRBJ2-1,few,.,TRBV27,CASSPGRGRSSYNEQFF,TGTGCCAGCAGTCCTGGGCGGGGGCGGAGCTCCTACAATGAGCAGTTCTTC
TRBJ2-3,.,TRBD2,TRBV7-2,CASSLAGTSGGAGDTQYF,TGTGCCAGCAGCTTAGCCGGGACTAGCGGGGGGGCAGGGGATACGCAGTATTTT
TRBJ2-5,.,TRBD2,TRBV2,CASSRRREGETQYF,TGTGCCAGCTCGCGGCGCCGGGAGGGAGAGACCCAGTACTTC
TRBJ2-5,few,TRBD2,TRBV7-9,CASSRGLGETQYF,TGTGCCAGCAGCCGTGGACTAGGAGAGACCCAGTACTTC
TRBJ1-2,few,TRBD1,TRBV29-1,CSVGDRGNGYTF,TGCAGCGTAGGGGACAGGGGGAATGGCTACACCTTC
TRBJ2-5,.,TRBD2,TRBV9,CPTGGAGATQYF,TGCCCCACCGGGGGGGCGGGGGCAACCCAGTACTTC
TRBJ2-3,.,.,TRBV5-1,CASSQGVGGGGTDTQYF,TGCGCCAGCAGCCAGGGCGTGGGGGGGGGCGGCACAGATACGCAGTATTTT
TRBJ1-2,few,.,TRBV7-6,CASSLKTRTPDGYTF,TGTGCCAGCAGCTTAAAAACCCGGACTCCAGATGGCTACACCTTC
TRBJ2-5,.,.,TRBV7-8,CASSNGAGMETQYF,TGTGCCAGCTCCAATGGGGCGGGGATGGAGACCCAGTACTTC
TRBJ1-2,few,TRBD1,TRBV9,CASSVGTGFYGYTF,TGTGCCAGCAGCGTAGGGACAGGGTTTTATGGCTACACCTTC
TRBJ1-6,.,.,TRBV28,CASSLRYSYNSPLHF,TGTGCCAGCAGTTTACGGTACTCCTATAATTCACCCCTCCACTTT
TRBJ1-5,few,.,TRBV27,CASSYYSNQPQHF,TGTGCCAGCAGCTACTATAGCAATCAGCCCCAGCATTTT
TRBJ1-1,.,.,TRBV27,CASSFRGTEAFF,TGTGCCAGCAGTTTCCGGGGAACTGAAGCTTTCTTT